The rows below give T cell receptor beta chains drawn from one sample of a study of blood T cell repertoires in COVID-19. The assay was immunoSEQ multiplex PCR, and TCRdb's table has in-frame clones only and misses some. The table shows about 300,000 clones, with over 80% occurring only once. The sample consisted of peripheral blood. These receptors all stem from a woman in her forties who had recovered from COVID-19. The CDR3 runs from the conserved cysteine through the conserved F or W. D genes are given only for firm matches. The size of a clone is reported for some rows only, either as once, few or many, or as a class for expanded clones.

d_call,v_call,cdr3_length,j_call,clone_size,cdr3_nt,cdr3_aa
TRBD1,TRBV30,15,TRBJ1-5,few,TGTGCCTGGAAGAGGACAGGGAATAGCAATCAGCCCCAGCATTTT,CAWKRTGNSNQPQHF
.,TRBV27,14,TRBJ1-1,.,TGTGCCAGCAGGAATCTCCCGGGGAACACTGAAGCTTTCTTT,CASRNLPGNTEAFF
.,TRBV5-4,15,TRBJ2-7,once,TGTGCCAGCAGCTTGGACCGGTTACCCTCCTACGAGCAGTACTTC,CASSLDRLPSYEQYF
.,TRBV4-1,15,TRBJ1-1,.,TGCGCCAGCAGCCGAGCCGTACAGGGGAACACTGAAGCTTTCTTT,CASSRAVQGNTEAFF
TRBD1,TRBV7-9,14,TRBJ1-1,.,TGTGCCAGCAGCCCTCTACAGGGGGGCACTGAAGCTTTCTTT,CASSPLQGGTEAFF
TRBD2,TRBV18,16,TRBJ2-7,.,TGTGCCAGCTCACCACCCTGGGCTAGCGGGGGTAACGAGCAGTACTTC,CASSPPWASGGNEQYF
.,TRBV5-1,14,TRBJ1-1,.,TGCGCCAGCAGCGGCGGCCCAGGGGCCCCTGAAGCTTTCTTT,CASSGGPGAPEAFF
.,TRBV4-3,14,TRBJ2-7,once,TGCGCCAGCAGCCAGACGACAGCTTCCTACGAGCAGTACTTC,CASSQTTASYEQYF
TRBD2,TRBV7-3,15,TRBJ2-1,.,TGTGCCAGCAGCTTAGCAGGGAGGGAGTACAATGAGCAGTTCTTC,CASSLAGREYNEQFF
.,TRBV9,15,TRBJ1-1,.,TGTGCCAGCAGCCCCCAGGTTGGGGAGGTCACTGAAGCTTTCTTT,CASSPQVGEVTEAFF
.,TRBV10-1,13,TRBJ2-7,.,TGCGCCAGCAGTGGGAGGTTCATCTACGAGCAGTACTTC,CASSGRFIYEQYF
.,TRBV11-2,12,TRBJ1-1,few,TGTGCCAGCAGCCCCCGGGACACTGAAGCTTTCTTT,CASSPRDTEAFF
.,TRBV11-1,14,TRBJ1-1,once,TGTGCCAGCAGCTTAAGACCCCGGGACACTGAAGCTTTCTTT,CASSLRPRDTEAFF
.,TRBV24-1,12,TRBJ2-1,.,TGTGCCACCAGTGATCCCGGGGATGAGCAGTTCTTC,CATSDPGDEQFF
TRBD2,TRBV7-9,15,TRBJ2-1,.,TGTGCCAGCAGCTATCAGCGGGGGCATAACAATGAGCAGTTCTTC,CASSYQRGHNNEQFF
TRBD1,TRBV5-1,15,TRBJ1-2,few,TGCGCCAGCAGCCGGGGGACAGGGGAGGACTATGGCTACACCTTC,CASSRGTGEDYGYTF
.,TRBV1,16,TRBJ1-1,.,TGCACCAGCAGCCAAGACTCCGGACAGGGCATTACTCAAGCTTTCTTT,CTSSQDSGQGITQAFF
.,TRBV21-1,18,TRBJ1-3,.,TGTGCCAGCAGCAAAGGGCAGGGTAGAGGTAGTTCTGGAAACACCATATATTTT,CASSKGQGRGSSGNTIYF
.,TRBV4-1,18,TRBJ2-2,.,TGCGCCAGCAGCCAAGGGGTTCTAGCGCGAAAACGATCCGGGGAGCTGTTTTTT,CASSQGVLARKRSGELFF
.,TRBV4-1,14,TRBJ2-7,.,TGCGCCAGCAGCCAAGAAACGGACACCTACGAGCAGTACTTC,CASSQETDTYEQYF
TRBD1,TRBV2,14,TRBJ2-2,.,TGTGCCAGCAGCCGGACAGGTCATACCGGGGAGCTGTTTTTT,CASSRTGHTGELFF
.,TRBV6-2/TRBV6-3,15,TRBJ2-3,.,TGTGCCAGCAGTTACTTGGCATACGCGGCAGATACGCAGTATTTT,CASSYLAYAADTQYF
TRBD2,TRBV18,15,TRBJ2-3,.,TGTGCCAGCTCACAGACTAGCGGGGACACAGATACGCAGTATTTT,CASSQTSGDTDTQYF
TRBD1,TRBV10-3,15,TRBJ2-1,.,TGTGCCATCAGCCAGACAGGGGGCCCCTACAATGAGCAGTTCTTC,CAISQTGGPYNEQFF
.,TRBV5-1,13,TRBJ1-4,.,TGCGCCAGCAGGAGGACCGAGGGTGAAAAACTGTTTTTT,CASRRTEGEKLFF
.,TRBV30,13,TRBJ1-1,once,TGTGCCTGGAGTGTGGGGAGTGGCACTGAAGCTTTCTTT,CAWSVGSGTEAFF
.,TRBV3-1/TRBV3-2,12,TRBJ2-5,.,TGTGCCAGCAGCCAAGTTTTCGGGACCCAGTACTTC,CASSQVFGTQYF
.,TRBV7-6,17,TRBJ1-4,.,TGTGCCAGCAGCCTGGGACTGATGCTAGCAACTAATGAAAAACTGTTTTTT,CASSLGLMLATNEKLFF
TRBD1,TRBV3-1/TRBV3-2,17,TRBJ2-3,.,TGTGCCAGCAGCCAAGATTCCGGGACAGGGCGCACAGATACGCAGTATTTT,CASSQDSGTGRTDTQYF
.,TRBV3-1/TRBV3-2,15,TRBJ1-1,.,TGTGCCAGCAGCCAGTCCAATACAGGCTTTAGAGAAGCTTTCTTT,CASSQSNTGFREAFF
.,TRBV6-5,13,TRBJ1-2,.,TGTGCCAGCCGGGGAGGACTTATCTATGGCTACACCTTC,CASRGGLIYGYTF
TRBD1,TRBV7-3,15,TRBJ2-7,few,TGTGCCAGCAGCACGCCGGGACAGGGAGTCTACGAGCAGTACTTC,CASSTPGQGVYEQYF
.,TRBV3-1/TRBV3-2,15,TRBJ2-3,.,TGTGCCAGCAGCCAAGGGCCGGGGGTGACAGATACGCAGTATTTT,CASSQGPGVTDTQYF
.,TRBV5-1,13,TRBJ1-2,.,TGCGCCAGCAGCTTCAGGGAGGCCTATGGCTACACCTTC,CASSFREAYGYTF
TRBD1,TRBV6-6,14,TRBJ1-2,.,TGTGCCACCTCCGGGACAGCACTAGACTATGGCTACACCTTC,CATSGTALDYGYTF
.,TRBV24-1,14,TRBJ1-5,.,TGTGCCACCAGTGACCCAAATAGCAATCAGCCCCAGCATTTT,CATSDPNSNQPQHF
.,TRBV6-2/TRBV6-3,13,TRBJ1-2,.,TGTGCCAGCAGTTTAAGACAGCCACGGGGCTACACCTTC,CASSLRQPRGYTF
.,TRBV11-2,14,TRBJ2-3,few,TGTGCCAGCAGCTCCGGGGGGCTCACAGATACGCAGTATTTT,CASSSGGLTDTQYF
.,TRBV3-1/TRBV3-2,15,TRBJ1-1,once,TGTGCCAGCAGCACAGGACGGTCCATGAACACTGAAGCTTTCTTT,CASSTGRSMNTEAFF
.,TRBV9,15,TRBJ2-6,.,TGTGCCAGCAGCGTATTCCGCTCTGGGGCCAACGTCCTGACTTTC,CASSVFRSGANVLTF
TRBD2,TRBV7-3,12,TRBJ2-2,.,TGTGCCCCTAGCGGGGGTACCGGGGAGCTGTTTTTT,CAPSGGTGELFF
TRBD2,TRBV5-1,17,TRBJ2-1,.,TGCGCCAGCAGCTTGGCCGGACTAGCGGGGGGTTACAATGAGCAGTTCTTC,CASSLAGLAGGYNEQFF
.,TRBV18,12,TRBJ2-1,.,TGTGCCAGCTCACTGTCAGGGGACCAGCAGTTCTTC,CASSLSGDQQFF
TRBD1,TRBV2,13,TRBJ2-7,.,TGTGCCAGCAGTGAAGGGGGACAGGGCCGGCAGTACTTC,CASSEGGQGRQYF
TRBD1,TRBV2,16,TRBJ2-6,.,TGTGCCAGCAGTGAAGTACAGGGGGCTGGGGCCAACGTCCTGACTTTC,CASSEVQGAGANVLTF
TRBD2,TRBV9,15,TRBJ2-2,.,TGTGCCAGCAGCGTCGGGACTAGTAGGGCCGGGGAGCTGTTTTTT,CASSVGTSRAGELFF
.,TRBV29-1,12,TRBJ1-2,many,TGCAGCGTTGAGACCCAGGCCGAGGGCTACACCTTC,CSVETQAEGYTF
.,TRBV6-2/TRBV6-3,15,TRBJ1-5,.,TGTGCCAGCAGTTCAGGGGCCCTCCCCAATCAGCCCCAGCATTTT,CASSSGALPNQPQHF